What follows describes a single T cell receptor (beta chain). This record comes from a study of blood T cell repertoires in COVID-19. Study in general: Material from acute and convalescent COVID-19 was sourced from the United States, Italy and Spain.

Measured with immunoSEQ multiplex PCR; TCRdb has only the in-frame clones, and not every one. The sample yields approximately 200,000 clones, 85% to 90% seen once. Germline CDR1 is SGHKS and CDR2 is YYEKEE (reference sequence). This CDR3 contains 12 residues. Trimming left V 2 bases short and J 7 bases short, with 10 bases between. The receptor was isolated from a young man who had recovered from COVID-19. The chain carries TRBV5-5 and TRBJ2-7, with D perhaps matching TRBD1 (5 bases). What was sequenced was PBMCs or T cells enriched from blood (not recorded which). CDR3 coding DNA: TGTGCCAGCAGCTTAGGGGTGAGGGAGCAGTACTTC. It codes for CASSLGVREQYF.